This T cell receptor (beta chain) was sequenced for a study of T cell responses to AZD1222 COVID-19 vaccine. Data came from immunoSEQ multiplex PCR; TCRdb stores just in-frame clones and leaves some out. The sample shows roughly 160,000 clones, roughly nine tenths of them seen only once. Germline CDR1 and CDR2: SGHDT and YYEEEE. The CDR3 covers 13 residues. With 4 bases removed from V and 4 bases from J, the gap between germline ends came to 9 bases. The specimen comprised peripheral blood, sampled on day 0 of AZD1222 vaccination. The chain combines TRBV5-6 with TRBJ1-5; D ambiguous. This receptor was identified in an adult in good health. Here the CDR3 DNA reads TGTGCCAGCAGCCCTTCCCCGAATCAGCCCCAGCATTTT. Translated, it gives CASSPSPNQPQHF.